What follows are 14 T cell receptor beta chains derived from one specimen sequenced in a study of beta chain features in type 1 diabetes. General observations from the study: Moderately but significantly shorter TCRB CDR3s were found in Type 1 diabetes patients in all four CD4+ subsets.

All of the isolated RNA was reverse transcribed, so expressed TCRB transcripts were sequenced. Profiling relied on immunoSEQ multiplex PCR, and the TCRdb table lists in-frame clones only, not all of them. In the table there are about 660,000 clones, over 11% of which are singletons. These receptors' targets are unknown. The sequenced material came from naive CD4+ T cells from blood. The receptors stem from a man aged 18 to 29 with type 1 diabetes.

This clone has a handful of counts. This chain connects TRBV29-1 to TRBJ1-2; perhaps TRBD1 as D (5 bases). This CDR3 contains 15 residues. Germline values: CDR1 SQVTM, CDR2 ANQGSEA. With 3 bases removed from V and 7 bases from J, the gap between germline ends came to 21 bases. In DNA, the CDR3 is TGCAGCGTTGACAATAATCTGTGGGGGAATATTGGCTACACCTTC. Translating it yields CSVDNNLWGNIGYTF.

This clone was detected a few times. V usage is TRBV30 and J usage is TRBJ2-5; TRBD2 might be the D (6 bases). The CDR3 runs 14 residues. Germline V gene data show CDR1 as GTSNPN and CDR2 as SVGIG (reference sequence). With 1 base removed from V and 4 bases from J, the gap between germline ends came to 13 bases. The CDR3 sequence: CAWSGSTSLETQYF. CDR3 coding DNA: TGTGCCTGGAGTGGGTCGACTAGTCTAGAGACCCAGTACTTC.

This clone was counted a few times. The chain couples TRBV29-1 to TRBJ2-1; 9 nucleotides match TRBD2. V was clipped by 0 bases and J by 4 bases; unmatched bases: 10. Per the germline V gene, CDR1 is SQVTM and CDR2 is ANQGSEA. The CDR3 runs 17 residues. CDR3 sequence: CSVEDGRASGNYNEQFF. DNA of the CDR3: TGCAGCGTTGAAGATGGGAGAGCTAGCGGGAATTACAATGAGCAGTTCTTC.

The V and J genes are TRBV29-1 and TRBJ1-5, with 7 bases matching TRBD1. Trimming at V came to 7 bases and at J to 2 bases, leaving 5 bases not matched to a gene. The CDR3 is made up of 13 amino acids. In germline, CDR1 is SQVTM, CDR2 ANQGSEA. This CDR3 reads CSATGAGNQPQHF. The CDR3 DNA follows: TGCAGCGCCACAGGGGCGGGCAATCAGCCCCAGCATTTT.

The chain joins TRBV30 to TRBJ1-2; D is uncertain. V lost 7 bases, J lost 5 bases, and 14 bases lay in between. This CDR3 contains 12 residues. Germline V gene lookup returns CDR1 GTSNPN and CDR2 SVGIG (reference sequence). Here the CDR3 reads CASGGDRYGYTF. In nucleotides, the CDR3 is TGTGCCTCGGGAGGAGATCGGTATGGCTACACCTTC.

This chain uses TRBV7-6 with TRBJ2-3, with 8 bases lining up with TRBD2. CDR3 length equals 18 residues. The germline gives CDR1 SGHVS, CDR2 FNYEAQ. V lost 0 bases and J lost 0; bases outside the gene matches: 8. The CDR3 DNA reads TGTGCCAGCAGCTTAGCGGTACTAGCGGACCCTAGCACAGATACGCAGTATTTT. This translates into CASSLAVLADPSTDTQYF.

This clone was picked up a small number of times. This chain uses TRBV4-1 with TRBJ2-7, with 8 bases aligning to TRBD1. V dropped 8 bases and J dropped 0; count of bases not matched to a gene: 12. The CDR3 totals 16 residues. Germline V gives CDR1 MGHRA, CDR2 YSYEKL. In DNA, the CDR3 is TGCGCCAGCGGACAAGGGGGACAGGCGGTCTCCTACGAGCAGTACTTC. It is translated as CASGQGGQAVSYEQYF.

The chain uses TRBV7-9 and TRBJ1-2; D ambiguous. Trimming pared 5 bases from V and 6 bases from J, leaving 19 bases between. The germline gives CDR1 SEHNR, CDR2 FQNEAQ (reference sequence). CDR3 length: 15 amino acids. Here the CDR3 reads CASSDRANRRDGYTF. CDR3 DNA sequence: TGTGCCAGCAGCGACCGAGCGAACCGACGGGATGGCTACACCTTC.

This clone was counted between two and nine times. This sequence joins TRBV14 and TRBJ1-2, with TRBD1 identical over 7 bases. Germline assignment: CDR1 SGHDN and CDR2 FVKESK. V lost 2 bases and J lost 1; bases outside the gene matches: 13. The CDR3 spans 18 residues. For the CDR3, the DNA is TGTGCCAGCAGCCAAAGCTCACTTCGGGACAGCAATAACTATGGCTACACCTTC. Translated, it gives CASSQSSLRDSNNYGYTF.

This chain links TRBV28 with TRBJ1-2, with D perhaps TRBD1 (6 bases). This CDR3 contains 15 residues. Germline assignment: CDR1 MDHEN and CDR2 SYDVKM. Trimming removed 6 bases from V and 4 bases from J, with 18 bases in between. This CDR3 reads CASRSNAGGSYGYTF. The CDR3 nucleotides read TGTGCCAGCAGATCTAATGCGGGGGGCAGCTATGGCTACACCTTC.

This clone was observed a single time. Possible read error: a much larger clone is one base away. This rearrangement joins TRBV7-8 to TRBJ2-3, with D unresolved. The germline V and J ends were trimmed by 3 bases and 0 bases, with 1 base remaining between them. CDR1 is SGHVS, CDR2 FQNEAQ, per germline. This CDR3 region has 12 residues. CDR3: CASSFSTDTQYF. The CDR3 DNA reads TGTGCCAGCAGCTTTAGCACAGATACGCAGTATTTT.

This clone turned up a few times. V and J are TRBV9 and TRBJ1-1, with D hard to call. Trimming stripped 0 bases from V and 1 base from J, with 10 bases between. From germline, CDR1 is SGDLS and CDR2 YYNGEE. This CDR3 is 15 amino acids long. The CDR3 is CASSVDPRENTEAFF. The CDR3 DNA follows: TGTGCCAGCAGCGTAGACCCGCGGGAGAACACTGAAGCTTTCTTT.

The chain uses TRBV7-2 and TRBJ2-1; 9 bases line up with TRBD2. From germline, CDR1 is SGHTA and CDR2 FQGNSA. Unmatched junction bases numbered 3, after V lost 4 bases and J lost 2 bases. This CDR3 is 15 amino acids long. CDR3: CASSSIAGAYNEQFF. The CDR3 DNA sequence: TGTGCCAGCAGCTCAATAGCGGGGGCCTACAATGAGCAGTTCTTC.

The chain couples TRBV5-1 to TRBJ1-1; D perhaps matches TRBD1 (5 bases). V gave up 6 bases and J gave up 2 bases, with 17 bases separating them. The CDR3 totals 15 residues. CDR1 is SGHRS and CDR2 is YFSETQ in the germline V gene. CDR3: CASIPTAGLNTEAFF. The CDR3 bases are TGCGCCAGCATCCCGACAGCAGGGTTAAACACTGAAGCTTTCTTT.